This T cell receptor (beta chain) was documented in a study of OX40 agonist ivuxolimab in advanced cancers. Looking at the study overall: Ivuxolimab was a fully human IgG2 agonistic monoclonal antibody targeting the costimulatory receptor OX40 (CD134). Among the approximately 50 dose-escalation patients, some 19 had hepatocellular carcinoma, around 15 melanoma, 9 renal cell carcinoma and 9 head and neck cancer. Intravenous ivuxolimab was administered to patients every 2 weeks at six dose levels: 0.01, 0.1, 0.3, 1.5, 3 and 10 mg/kg. The purpose of peripheral TCRbeta sequencing was to test whether ivuxolimab changed TCR sequence diversity and led to clonal T-cell expansion. Prior anti-PD-1, anti-PD-L1 or anti-CTLA-4 therapy was permitted, and approximately 41% of dose-escalation patients had received checkpoint inhibitors. A male proportion of roughly 80% and a mean age of roughly 55 years, ranging from roughly 23 to 80, were recorded for the dose-escalation cohort. Partial responses occurred in three dose-escalation patients, of whom one had hepatocellular carcinoma and two had cutaneous melanoma. The paper reports the monotherapy dose-escalation portion (N = 52 patients) of the phase I ivuxolimab trial. What the work shows at the level of the full study, not this receptor alone: The antigen specificity of the peripheral T cells that underwent clonal expansion was not determined. In the 0.1-3.0 mg/kg groups, partial responders were among the patients with the lowest normalized peripheral clonal expansion, particularly in CD8+ T cells. Clonal expansion of both CD4+ and CD8+ blood T cells was observed from baseline to week 6 at doses 0.1 to 3.0 mg/kg. After ivuxolimab, expanded clones were on average more numerous among CD8+ T cells than among CD4+ T cells. Low levels of normalized T-cell clonal expansion were also seen in some nonresponding patients.

There are 16 amino acids in the CDR3, from cysteine to phenylalanine inclusive. Only the CDR3 portion is preserved as DNA: 48 bases, with reading frame beginning at the first base. The germline V gene (reference sequence) specifies MNHEY as CDR1 and SMNVEV as CDR2. After removal of 7 bases from V and 7 bases from J, the junction retains 13 bases not matched to a gene. Genomic DNA was extracted from sorted cells for sequencing of the TCRbeta CDR3 region. TCRbeta CDR3 regions were sequenced using the immunoSEQ Assay. This is the immuneACCESS table as TCRdb keeps it, with only in-frame sequences that have V and J called. A part of the clones is gone; compared with another copy, unresolved V genes explain less than half, and the rest is unexplained. Within this sample are tens of thousands of clones, with around 87% of them counted one time only. In total, the top ten clones hold 13% to 15% of the sample.

A remark on this clone: The specificity of this receptor is unknown. Base qualities were left out, and no much larger clone turns up one base away.

Patients with a history of autoimmune disease or receiving systemic immunosuppression were excluded from the trial. Peripheral blood for TCR sequencing was collected from all dose cohorts at baseline, on cycle 4 day 1, and on cycle 7 day 1. The samples were taken from a phase I, first-in-human, multicenter, open-label dose-escalation trial of ivuxolimab. Adults with locally advanced or metastatic melanoma, renal cell carcinoma, hepatocellular carcinoma or head and neck squamous cell carcinoma were enrolled in the trial. CD4+ and CD8+ T cells were sorted separately from peripheral blood before TCR sequencing.

This receptor was obtained from an adult with an advanced solid tumor such as melanoma, head and neck, liver or kidney cancer. Here the sequenced sample was CD4+ or CD8+ T cells sorted from blood, taken in a trial of the OX40 agonist ivuxolimab. The rearrangement joined TRBV27 to TRBJ2-2, with 9 bases in between that match TRBD2. In nucleotide form, the sequence is TGTGCCAGCACCACCTTCGGCGGGAGGGGTCACGGGGAGCTGTTTTTT. Translated, it reads CASTTFGGRGHGELFF.